Given below is one T cell receptor (beta chain) in context. The antigen is not known. The source of the sample is a study of beta chain features in type 1 diabetes. Study details: Patients did not differ from healthy donors in age, gender or cell yield.

Donors contributed one heparinised blood draw apiece, averaging approximately 100 mL. Populations isolated by sorting all had purity greater than 95%. V lost 4 bases, J lost 0 bases, and 10 bases lay in between. The CDR3 length is 14 residues. Germline V lookup: CDR1 SNHLY, CDR2 FYNNEI. cDNA synthesis used the whole RNA isolate, giving expressed TCRB sequences. TCRdb keeps only in-frame clones here, not all; method: immunoSEQ multiplex PCR. Here the sample spans roughly 25,000 clones, roughly two thirds being singletons. Notes on the study in general: Cells that show high TCR expression could be over-represented by cDNA sequencing.

Sequencing was performed on Tregs from blood. V usage is TRBV2 and J usage is TRBJ2-7; D unresolved. This receptor was identified in a middle-aged woman in good health. CDR3 region: CASSGALISYEQYF. CDR3 DNA: TGTGCCAGCAGTGGGGCCCTAATCTCCTACGAGCAGTACTTC. The complete variable domain, with remaining parts taken from reference TRBV2 and TRBJ2-7, reads EPEVTQTPSHQVTQMGQEVILRCVPISNHLYFYWYRQILGQKVEFLVSFYNNEISEKSEIFDDQFSVERPDGSNFTLKIRSTKLEDSAMYFCASSGALISYEQYFGPGTRLTVT.